Listed below are T cell receptor beta chains from one sample, sequenced in a study of blood T cell repertoires in COVID-19. The table came from immunoSEQ multiplex PCR; TCRdb's copy has only in-frame clones and leaves some out. The sample carries under 250,000 clones, about four fifths recorded once. The specimen sequenced was PBMCs or T cells enriched from blood (not recorded which). The source of these receptors is a man in his sixties who had recovered from COVID-19. CDR3s include the opening cysteine and the closing phenylalanine or tryptophan. The D gene is left open where the match is weak. Expanded clones are given a class, and other clones once, few, many or no size at all.

>TRBV19|once|TRBJ1-5|TRBD1
TGTGCCAGTAGTTCGGGACAGCCATCCGGTCAGCCCCAGCATTTT
CASSSGQPSGQPQHF
>TRBV27|.|TRBJ2-1|.
TGTGCCAGCATGTCGGGAAGTGGACAGTTATACAATGAGCAGTTCTTC
CASMSGSGQLYNEQFF
>TRBV19|once|TRBJ2-7|.
TGTGCCAGTAGTATTTGGTACGGGATCGGATACGAGCAGTACTTC
CASSIWYGIGYEQYF
>TRBV5-1|.|TRBJ1-1|.
TGCGCCAGCAGTTCCGTGGGGGCGGGTGAGCACACTGAAGCTTTCTTT
CASSSVGAGEHTEAFF
>TRBV30|.|TRBJ1-2|.
TGTGCCTGGAGTGTACTCAGTGGCGGCATAAGTGGCTACACCTTC
CAWSVLSGGISGYTF
>TRBV19|.|TRBJ1-2|TRBD1
TGTGCCAGTAGATACACAGGGGCGCCTAACTATGGCTACACCTTC
CASRYTGAPNYGYTF
>TRBV12-3/TRBV12-4|few|TRBJ1-5|.
TGTGCCAGCAGTTCTCGGGGGGATCAGCCCCAGCATTTT
CASSSRGDQPQHF
>TRBV6-5|.|TRBJ1-3|TRBD1
TGTGCCAGCAGTTTTGGACAGGGGGAGAATGGAAACACCATATATTTT
CASSFGQGENGNTIYF
>TRBV5-1|.|TRBJ2-5|.
TGCGCCAGCAGCACGGGGACACATCTAGGGGAGACCCAGTACTTC
CASSTGTHLGETQYF
>TRBV7-2|.|TRBJ1-4|.
TGTGCCAGCAGCTTTAGACAGACAACTAATGAAAAACTGTTTTTT
CASSFRQTTNEKLFF
>TRBV10-1|.|TRBJ2-7|.
TGCGCCAGCAGTGAGTCCGCGACAGGTACATCCTACGAGCAGTACTTC
CASSESATGTSYEQYF
>TRBV19|.|TRBJ1-5|.
TGTGCCAGTAGTATACCTGCTCAAGGAAAGGGGATCAATCAGCCCCAGCATTTT
CASSIPAQGKGINQPQHF
>TRBV10-1|.|TRBJ2-4|TRBD1
TGCGCCAGCAGTGATTCGGGACAGGGGTTAGCCAAAAACATTCAGTACTTC
CASSDSGQGLAKNIQYF
>TRBV11-2|.|TRBJ1-3|.
TGTGCCAGCAGCTCTTCCCGCGGGATCTCTGGAAACACCATATATTTT
CASSSSRGISGNTIYF
>TRBV23-1|.|TRBJ2-1|TRBD1
TGCGCCAGCAGTCAAATCGGGGACAGGTTCTACAATGAGCAGTTCTTC
CASSQIGDRFYNEQFF
>TRBV19|.|TRBJ1-4|TRBD1
TGTGCCAGTAGTGAGGGGACAGGGGGCTATGAAAAACTGTTTTTT
CASSEGTGGYEKLFF
>TRBV2|once|TRBJ2-5|.
TGTGCCAGCAGGGTGCTAGACCAAGAGACCCAGTACTTC
CASRVLDQETQYF
>TRBV27|few|TRBJ2-2|.
TGTGCCAGCACTTGGGGGGGCGCGAACACCGGGGAGCTGTTTTTT
CASTWGGANTGELFF
>TRBV3-1/TRBV3-2|few|TRBJ1-2|.
TGTGCCAGCAGCCAACTGTCGGGGATACATGGCTACACCTTC
CASSQLSGIHGYTF
>TRBV6-5|.|TRBJ1-3|.
TGTGCCAGCAGCCCAAACAGCTCTGGAAACACCATATATTTT
CASSPNSSGNTIYF
>TRBV5-6|.|TRBJ1-2|.
TGTGCCAGCAGCTTACAACCGGGAGGCTATGGCTACACCTTC
CASSLQPGGYGYTF
>TRBV12-3/TRBV12-4|.|TRBJ1-1|.
TGTGCCAGCAGTCGGACAGTGAACACTGAAGCTTTCTTT
CASSRTVNTEAFF
>TRBV19|.|TRBJ1-5|.
TGTGCCAGTAGACAGGGCTATAGCAATCAGCCCCAGCATTTT
CASRQGYSNQPQHF
>TRBV19|.|TRBJ1-1|.
TGTGCCAGTAGTTCCTGGCGGCTGAACACTGAAGCTTTCTTT
CASSSWRLNTEAFF
>TRBV27|.|TRBJ1-1|TRBD1
TGTGCCAGCAGTCGGGACAGGGGAACGAATGAAGCTTTCTTT
CASSRDRGTNEAFF
>TRBV5-1|.|TRBJ2-5|TRBD1
TGCGCCAGCAGCCTATCGACAGGGGCTTTAGGAGAGACCCAGTACTTC
CASSLSTGALGETQYF
>TRBV11-2|.|TRBJ2-5|.
TGTGCCAGCAGCTTTTCGGGGGAAGAGACCCAGTACTTC
CASSFSGEETQYF
>TRBV10-2|.|TRBJ1-2|.
TGCGCCAGCAGCCACGGGTTCGTCGGCTACACCTTC
CASSHGFVGYTF
>TRBV11-3|.|TRBJ2-1|TRBD2
TGTGCCAGCAGCTCGGGACTAGCGGGGGGGAGTAATGAGCAGTTCTTC
CASSSGLAGGSNEQFF
>TRBV11-2|.|TRBJ2-7|TRBD2
TGTGCCAGCAGCTTAGAGTGGGGTACGGGGGGTGATCGGGCCTACGAGCAGTACTTC
CASSLEWGTGGDRAYEQYF
>TRBV12-3/TRBV12-4|.|TRBJ1-1|.
TGTGCCAGCAGTTTAGAGGGGGGGACTGAAGCTTTCTTT
CASSLEGGTEAFF
>TRBV6-2/TRBV6-3|.|TRBJ2-5|.
TGTGCCAGCAGTTACCAAAAACCGAGTAGAGAGACCCAGTACTTC
CASSYQKPSRETQYF
>TRBV9|.|TRBJ1-3|.
TGTGCCAGCAGCCCACCGAGGGGGTCTGGAAACACCATATATTTT
CASSPPRGSGNTIYF
>TRBV15|once|TRBJ1-6|TRBD1
TGTGCCACCAGCAGAGATTTCTACAGGGGTTCACCCCTCCACTTT
CATSRDFYRGSPLHF
>TRBV13|.|TRBJ1-5|.
TGTGCCAGCAGCTTAGCCCCAGGCAGGAGGCGTTATAGCAATCAGCCCCAGCATTTT
CASSLAPGRRRYSNQPQHF
>TRBV5-6|.|TRBJ2-2|TRBD1
TGTGCCAGCAGCTACTTCGGGACAGGAACTACCGGGGAGCTGTTTTTT
CASSYFGTGTTGELFF
>TRBV7-3|.|TRBJ1-1|TRBD1
TGTGCCAGCAGCACACAGGGGGCGGGCACTGAAGCTTTCTTT
CASSTQGAGTEAFF
>TRBV27|.|TRBJ2-7|.
TGTGCCAGCAGATTTTCAAGACAGGCCTACGAGCAGTACTTC
CASRFSRQAYEQYF
>TRBV7-9|.|TRBJ1-2|.
TGTGCCAGCAGCCAATCTTCGCTACCCTATAATTCGGATGGCTACACCTTC
CASSQSSLPYNSDGYTF
>TRBV6-5|.|TRBJ2-1|.
TGTGCCAGCAGTTATCGAGGGGGAAGAGGATACAATGAGCAGTTCTTC
CASSYRGGRGYNEQFF
>TRBV27|.|TRBJ2-3|TRBD2
TGTGCCAGCAGTATCCTGACTAGCGGGGGAAGCACAGATACGCAGTATTTT
CASSILTSGGSTDTQYF
>TRBV7-9|.|TRBJ1-1|.
TGTGCCAGCCGGGGAGGCGGGAACACTGAAGCTTTCTTT
CASRGGGNTEAFF
>TRBV6-2/TRBV6-3|few|TRBJ1-1|.
TGTGCCAGCAGTTATCCAGGTGACGTTCACAGGTCGAACACTGAAGCTTTCTTT
CASSYPGDVHRSNTEAFF
>TRBV6-6|.|TRBJ1-2|.
TGTGCCAGCAGTTATGCGGGGGACTATGGCTACACCTTC
CASSYAGDYGYTF
>TRBV19|.|TRBJ2-1|TRBD2
TGTGCCAGTAGTATAGGGGGCGGGGGGGCTCTTTACAATGAGCAGTTCTTC
CASSIGGGGALYNEQFF
>TRBV6-1|.|TRBJ2-5|.
TGTGCCAGCAGTGTCTCCGGAGGTCGGCTCCAAGAGACCCAGTACTTC
CASSVSGGRLQETQYF
>TRBV13|.|TRBJ2-7|TRBD2
TGTGCCAGCAGCCCCCGGACTAGCGGCTCCTACGAGCAGTACTTC
CASSPRTSGSYEQYF
>TRBV18|.|TRBJ1-1|TRBD1
TGTGCCAGCTCAGGACAGGGGACGAACACTGAAGCTTTCTTT
CASSGQGTNTEAFF
>TRBV9|.|TRBJ2-1|TRBD1
TGTGCCAGCAGCGTAGTTGTGACAGGGGTCAATGAGCAGTTCTTC
CASSVVVTGVNEQFF
>TRBV3-1/TRBV3-2|.|TRBJ1-1|.
TGTGCCAGCAGCCCCTGGGACACCCGGAACACTGAAGCTTTCTTT
CASSPWDTRNTEAFF
>TRBV7-3|.|TRBJ2-1|.
TGTGCCAGCAGCTCCTCCCTTGAGAGTGAGCAGTTCTTC
CASSSSLESEQFF
>TRBV14|.|TRBJ2-3|.
TGTGCCAGCAGCCATTCAGGGGGGCGTTTCACAGATACGCAGTATTTT
CASSHSGGRFTDTQYF